This TCR beta chain was sequenced for a study of siplizumab effects on memory and regulatory T cells. Produced via immunoSEQ multiplex PCR; TCRdb's table is partial and in-frame only. The table includes approximately 94,000 clones, approximately 94% detected once. The CDR3 covers 15 residues. The TCR originated in a human donor in good health. The specimen was non-Treg CD4+ T cells sorted from blood. V usage is TRBV21-1 and J usage is TRBJ1-5; no check of the table's D call, TRBD1, against the DNA was made. TRBV21-1 is shown as a pseudogene. CDR3 amino acids: CASQKQGISNQPQHF. CDR3 DNA sequence: TGTGCCAGCCAAAAACAGGGGATAAGCAATCAGCCCCAGCATTTT.